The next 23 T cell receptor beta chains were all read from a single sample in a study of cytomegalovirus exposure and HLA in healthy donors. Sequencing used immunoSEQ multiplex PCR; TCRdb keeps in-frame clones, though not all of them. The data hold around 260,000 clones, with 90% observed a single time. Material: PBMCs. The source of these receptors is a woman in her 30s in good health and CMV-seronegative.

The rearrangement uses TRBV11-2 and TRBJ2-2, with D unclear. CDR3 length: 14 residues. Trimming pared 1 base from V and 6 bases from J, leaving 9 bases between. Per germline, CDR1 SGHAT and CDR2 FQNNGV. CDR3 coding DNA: TGTGCCAGCAGCTTAGCAGGTGCGGCCGGGGAGCTGTTTTTT. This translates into CASSLAGAAGELFF.

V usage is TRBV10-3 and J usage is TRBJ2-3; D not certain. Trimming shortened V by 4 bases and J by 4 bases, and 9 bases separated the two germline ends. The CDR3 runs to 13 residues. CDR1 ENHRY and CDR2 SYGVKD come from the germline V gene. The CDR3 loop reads CAISGPLADTQYF. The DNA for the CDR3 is TGTGCCATCAGTGGGCCCCTGGCAGATACGCAGTATTTT.

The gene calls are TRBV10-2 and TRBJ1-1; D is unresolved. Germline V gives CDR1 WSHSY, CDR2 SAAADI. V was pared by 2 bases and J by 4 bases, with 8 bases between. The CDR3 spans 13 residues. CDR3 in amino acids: CASSEQFATEAFF. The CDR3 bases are TGCGCCAGCAGTGAGCAGTTTGCCACTGAAGCTTTCTTT.

The DNA of the CDR3 is TGTGCCAGCAGCTTGGCGGGAGCCTACGAGCAGTACTTC. This gives the protein CASSLAGAYEQYF. The V and J genes are TRBV11-2 and TRBJ2-7, with TRBD2 identical over 7 bases. There are 13 residues in the CDR3. Germline values: CDR1 SGHAT, CDR2 FQNNGV. V was pared by 3 bases and J by 2 bases, with 1 base of the junction left unmatched.

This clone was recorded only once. In DNA, the CDR3 is TGTGCCAGCAGTGATAAAACTAGCGGGGACCAAGAGACCCAGTACTTC. Translation gives CASSDKTSGDQETQYF. This chain links TRBV25-1 with TRBJ2-5, with 10 bases identical to TRBD2. Trimming took 3 bases from V and 0 from J; bases not matched to a gene: 4. The CDR3 has 16 residues. CDR1 is MGHDK, CDR2 SYGVNS, per germline.

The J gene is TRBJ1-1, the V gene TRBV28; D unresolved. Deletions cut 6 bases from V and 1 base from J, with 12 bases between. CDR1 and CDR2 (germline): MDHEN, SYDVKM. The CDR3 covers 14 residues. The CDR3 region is CASRGGDRNTEAFF. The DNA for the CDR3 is TGTGCCAGCAGGGGCGGGGATCGGAACACTGAAGCTTTCTTT.

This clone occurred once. CDR3 DNA sequence: TGTGCCAGCAGCTTAGGACAACAGGGGGCGGGTTTCTTT. This encodes CASSLGQQGAGFF. V and J are TRBV7-2 and TRBJ1-1; TRBD1 agrees at 9 bases. J was trimmed by 13 bases and V by 1 base; bases with no gene match: 7. Per the germline V gene, CDR1 is SGHTA and CDR2 is FQGNSA. The CDR3 covers 13 residues. Variable domain in full (rest from reference TRBV7-2 and TRBJ1-1): GAGVSQSPSNKVTEKGKDVELRCDPISGHTALYWYRQSLGQGLEFLIYFQGNSAPDKSGLPSDRFSAERTGGSVSTLTIQRTQQEDSAVYLCASSLGQQGAGFFGQGTRLTVV.

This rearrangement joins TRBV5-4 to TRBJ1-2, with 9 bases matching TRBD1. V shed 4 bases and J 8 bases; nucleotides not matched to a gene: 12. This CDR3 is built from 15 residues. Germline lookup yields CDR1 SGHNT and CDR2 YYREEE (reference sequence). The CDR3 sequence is CASSRPGTGFEGYTF. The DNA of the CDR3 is TGTGCCAGCAGCCGTCCCGGGACAGGGTTCGAGGGCTACACCTTC.

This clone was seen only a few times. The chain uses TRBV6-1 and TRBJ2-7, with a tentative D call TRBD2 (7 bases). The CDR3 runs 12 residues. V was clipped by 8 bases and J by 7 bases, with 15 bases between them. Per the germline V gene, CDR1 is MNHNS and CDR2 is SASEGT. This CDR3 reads CASRGAVGEQYF. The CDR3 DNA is TGTGCCAGCCGGGGGGCCGTCGGAGAGCAGTACTTC.

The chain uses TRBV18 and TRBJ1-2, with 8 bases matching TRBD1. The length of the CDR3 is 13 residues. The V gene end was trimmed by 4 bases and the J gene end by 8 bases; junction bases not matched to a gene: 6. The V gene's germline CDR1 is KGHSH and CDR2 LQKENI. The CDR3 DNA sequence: TGTGCCAGCTCACGGACAGGGCGTCAGGGCTACACCTTC. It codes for CASSRTGRQGYTF.

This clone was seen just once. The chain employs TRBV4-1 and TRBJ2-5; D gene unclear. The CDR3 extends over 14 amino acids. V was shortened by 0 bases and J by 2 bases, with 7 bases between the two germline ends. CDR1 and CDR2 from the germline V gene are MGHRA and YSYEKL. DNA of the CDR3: TGCGCCAGCAGCCAAGACGTGGGACAAGAGACCCAGTACTTC. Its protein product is CASSQDVGQETQYF.

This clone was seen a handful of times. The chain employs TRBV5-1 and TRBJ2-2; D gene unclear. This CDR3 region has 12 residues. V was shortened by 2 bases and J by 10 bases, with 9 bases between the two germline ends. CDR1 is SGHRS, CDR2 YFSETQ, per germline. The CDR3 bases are TGCGCCAGCAGCTTAGTATCTCCGGAGCTGTTTTTT. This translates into CASSLVSPELFF. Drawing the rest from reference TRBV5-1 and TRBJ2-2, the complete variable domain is KAGVTQTPRYLIKTRGQQVTLSCSPISGHRSVSWYQQTPGQGLQFLFEYFSETQRNKGNFPGRFSGRQFSNSRSEMNVSTLELGDSALYLCASSLVSPELFFGEGSRLTVL.

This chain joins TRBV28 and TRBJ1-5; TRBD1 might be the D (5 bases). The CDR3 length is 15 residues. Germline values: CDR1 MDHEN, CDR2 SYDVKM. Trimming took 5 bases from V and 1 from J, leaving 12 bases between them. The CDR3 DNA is TGTGCCAGCAGTATTAGGGGAGTCAGCAATCAGCCCCAGCATTTT. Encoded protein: CASSIRGVSNQPQHF.

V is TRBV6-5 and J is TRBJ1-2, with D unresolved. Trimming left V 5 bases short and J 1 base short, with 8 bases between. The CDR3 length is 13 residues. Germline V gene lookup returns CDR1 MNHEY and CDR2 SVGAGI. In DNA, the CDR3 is TGTGCCAGCAGTCGCGACCTTAACTATGGCTACACCTTC. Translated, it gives CASSRDLNYGYTF.

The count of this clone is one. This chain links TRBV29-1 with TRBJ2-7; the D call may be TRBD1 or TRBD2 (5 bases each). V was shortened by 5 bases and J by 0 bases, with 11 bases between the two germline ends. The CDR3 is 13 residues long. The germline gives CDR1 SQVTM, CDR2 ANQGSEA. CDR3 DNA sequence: TGCAGCGTTACTCCCGGGACCTCCTACGAGCAGTACTTC. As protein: CSVTPGTSYEQYF.

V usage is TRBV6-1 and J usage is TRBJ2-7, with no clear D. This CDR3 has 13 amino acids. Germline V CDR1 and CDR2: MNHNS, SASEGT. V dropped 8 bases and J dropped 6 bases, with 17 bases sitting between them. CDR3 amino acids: CASLRLEGFEQYF. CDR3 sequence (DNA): TGTGCCAGCCTGCGGTTGGAAGGGTTCGAGCAGTACTTC.

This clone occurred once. DNA for the CDR3: TGCAGCGTTGAAGGCGGCAGGGGGGTCGGCGAGCAGTACTTC. Amino acids: CSVEGGRGVGEQYF. This sequence joins TRBV29-1 and TRBJ2-7, with a tentative D call TRBD1 (7 bases). This CDR3 contains 14 residues. Germline assignment: CDR1 SQVTM and CDR2 ANQGSEA. Trimming took 1 base from V and 6 from J, leaving 16 bases between them.

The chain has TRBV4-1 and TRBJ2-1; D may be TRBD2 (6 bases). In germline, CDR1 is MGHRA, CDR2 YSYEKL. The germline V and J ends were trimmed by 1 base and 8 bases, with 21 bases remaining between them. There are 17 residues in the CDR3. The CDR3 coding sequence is TGCGCCAGCAGCCAAGCCCCGGACGGGGGAATTGGGCATGAGCAGTTCTTC. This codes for CASSQAPDGGIGHEQFF.

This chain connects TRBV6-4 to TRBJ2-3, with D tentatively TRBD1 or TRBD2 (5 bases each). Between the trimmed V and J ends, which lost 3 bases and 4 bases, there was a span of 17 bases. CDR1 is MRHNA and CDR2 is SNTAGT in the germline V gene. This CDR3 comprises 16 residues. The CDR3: CASSESVGRGADTQYF. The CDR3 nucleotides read TGTGCCAGCAGTGAAAGCGTAGGGCGAGGGGCAGATACGCAGTATTTT.

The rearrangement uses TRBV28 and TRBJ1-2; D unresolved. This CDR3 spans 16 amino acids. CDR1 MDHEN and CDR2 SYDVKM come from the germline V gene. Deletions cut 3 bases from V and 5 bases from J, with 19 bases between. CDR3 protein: CASSLRSNMRIYGYTF. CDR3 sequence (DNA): TGTGCCAGCAGTTTGCGGTCCAATATGAGGATTTATGGCTACACCTTC.

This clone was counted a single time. CDR3 loop: CASSQTTGTGANVLTF. CDR3 DNA sequence: TGTGCCAGCAGCCAAACTACAGGGACCGGGGCCAACGTCCTGACTTTC. The chain has TRBV4-2 and TRBJ2-6; the D gene is possibly TRBD1 (6 bases). The CDR3 is 16 residues long. V lost 2 bases, J lost 4 bases, and 12 bases lay in between. Per the germline V gene, CDR1 is LGHNA and CDR2 is YNFKEQ.

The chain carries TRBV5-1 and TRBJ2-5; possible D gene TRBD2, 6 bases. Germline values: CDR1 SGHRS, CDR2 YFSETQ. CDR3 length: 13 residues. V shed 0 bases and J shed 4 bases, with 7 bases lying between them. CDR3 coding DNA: TGCGCCAGCAGCTTGGCAGCGGGAGAGACCCAGTACTTC. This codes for CASSLAAGETQYF.

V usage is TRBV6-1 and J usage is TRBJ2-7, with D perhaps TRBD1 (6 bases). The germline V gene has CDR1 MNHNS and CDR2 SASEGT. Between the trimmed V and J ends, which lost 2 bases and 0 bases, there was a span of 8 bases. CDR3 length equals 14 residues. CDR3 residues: CASSEQGSSYEQYF. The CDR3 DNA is TGTGCCAGCAGTGAACAGGGGTCCTCCTACGAGCAGTACTTC.